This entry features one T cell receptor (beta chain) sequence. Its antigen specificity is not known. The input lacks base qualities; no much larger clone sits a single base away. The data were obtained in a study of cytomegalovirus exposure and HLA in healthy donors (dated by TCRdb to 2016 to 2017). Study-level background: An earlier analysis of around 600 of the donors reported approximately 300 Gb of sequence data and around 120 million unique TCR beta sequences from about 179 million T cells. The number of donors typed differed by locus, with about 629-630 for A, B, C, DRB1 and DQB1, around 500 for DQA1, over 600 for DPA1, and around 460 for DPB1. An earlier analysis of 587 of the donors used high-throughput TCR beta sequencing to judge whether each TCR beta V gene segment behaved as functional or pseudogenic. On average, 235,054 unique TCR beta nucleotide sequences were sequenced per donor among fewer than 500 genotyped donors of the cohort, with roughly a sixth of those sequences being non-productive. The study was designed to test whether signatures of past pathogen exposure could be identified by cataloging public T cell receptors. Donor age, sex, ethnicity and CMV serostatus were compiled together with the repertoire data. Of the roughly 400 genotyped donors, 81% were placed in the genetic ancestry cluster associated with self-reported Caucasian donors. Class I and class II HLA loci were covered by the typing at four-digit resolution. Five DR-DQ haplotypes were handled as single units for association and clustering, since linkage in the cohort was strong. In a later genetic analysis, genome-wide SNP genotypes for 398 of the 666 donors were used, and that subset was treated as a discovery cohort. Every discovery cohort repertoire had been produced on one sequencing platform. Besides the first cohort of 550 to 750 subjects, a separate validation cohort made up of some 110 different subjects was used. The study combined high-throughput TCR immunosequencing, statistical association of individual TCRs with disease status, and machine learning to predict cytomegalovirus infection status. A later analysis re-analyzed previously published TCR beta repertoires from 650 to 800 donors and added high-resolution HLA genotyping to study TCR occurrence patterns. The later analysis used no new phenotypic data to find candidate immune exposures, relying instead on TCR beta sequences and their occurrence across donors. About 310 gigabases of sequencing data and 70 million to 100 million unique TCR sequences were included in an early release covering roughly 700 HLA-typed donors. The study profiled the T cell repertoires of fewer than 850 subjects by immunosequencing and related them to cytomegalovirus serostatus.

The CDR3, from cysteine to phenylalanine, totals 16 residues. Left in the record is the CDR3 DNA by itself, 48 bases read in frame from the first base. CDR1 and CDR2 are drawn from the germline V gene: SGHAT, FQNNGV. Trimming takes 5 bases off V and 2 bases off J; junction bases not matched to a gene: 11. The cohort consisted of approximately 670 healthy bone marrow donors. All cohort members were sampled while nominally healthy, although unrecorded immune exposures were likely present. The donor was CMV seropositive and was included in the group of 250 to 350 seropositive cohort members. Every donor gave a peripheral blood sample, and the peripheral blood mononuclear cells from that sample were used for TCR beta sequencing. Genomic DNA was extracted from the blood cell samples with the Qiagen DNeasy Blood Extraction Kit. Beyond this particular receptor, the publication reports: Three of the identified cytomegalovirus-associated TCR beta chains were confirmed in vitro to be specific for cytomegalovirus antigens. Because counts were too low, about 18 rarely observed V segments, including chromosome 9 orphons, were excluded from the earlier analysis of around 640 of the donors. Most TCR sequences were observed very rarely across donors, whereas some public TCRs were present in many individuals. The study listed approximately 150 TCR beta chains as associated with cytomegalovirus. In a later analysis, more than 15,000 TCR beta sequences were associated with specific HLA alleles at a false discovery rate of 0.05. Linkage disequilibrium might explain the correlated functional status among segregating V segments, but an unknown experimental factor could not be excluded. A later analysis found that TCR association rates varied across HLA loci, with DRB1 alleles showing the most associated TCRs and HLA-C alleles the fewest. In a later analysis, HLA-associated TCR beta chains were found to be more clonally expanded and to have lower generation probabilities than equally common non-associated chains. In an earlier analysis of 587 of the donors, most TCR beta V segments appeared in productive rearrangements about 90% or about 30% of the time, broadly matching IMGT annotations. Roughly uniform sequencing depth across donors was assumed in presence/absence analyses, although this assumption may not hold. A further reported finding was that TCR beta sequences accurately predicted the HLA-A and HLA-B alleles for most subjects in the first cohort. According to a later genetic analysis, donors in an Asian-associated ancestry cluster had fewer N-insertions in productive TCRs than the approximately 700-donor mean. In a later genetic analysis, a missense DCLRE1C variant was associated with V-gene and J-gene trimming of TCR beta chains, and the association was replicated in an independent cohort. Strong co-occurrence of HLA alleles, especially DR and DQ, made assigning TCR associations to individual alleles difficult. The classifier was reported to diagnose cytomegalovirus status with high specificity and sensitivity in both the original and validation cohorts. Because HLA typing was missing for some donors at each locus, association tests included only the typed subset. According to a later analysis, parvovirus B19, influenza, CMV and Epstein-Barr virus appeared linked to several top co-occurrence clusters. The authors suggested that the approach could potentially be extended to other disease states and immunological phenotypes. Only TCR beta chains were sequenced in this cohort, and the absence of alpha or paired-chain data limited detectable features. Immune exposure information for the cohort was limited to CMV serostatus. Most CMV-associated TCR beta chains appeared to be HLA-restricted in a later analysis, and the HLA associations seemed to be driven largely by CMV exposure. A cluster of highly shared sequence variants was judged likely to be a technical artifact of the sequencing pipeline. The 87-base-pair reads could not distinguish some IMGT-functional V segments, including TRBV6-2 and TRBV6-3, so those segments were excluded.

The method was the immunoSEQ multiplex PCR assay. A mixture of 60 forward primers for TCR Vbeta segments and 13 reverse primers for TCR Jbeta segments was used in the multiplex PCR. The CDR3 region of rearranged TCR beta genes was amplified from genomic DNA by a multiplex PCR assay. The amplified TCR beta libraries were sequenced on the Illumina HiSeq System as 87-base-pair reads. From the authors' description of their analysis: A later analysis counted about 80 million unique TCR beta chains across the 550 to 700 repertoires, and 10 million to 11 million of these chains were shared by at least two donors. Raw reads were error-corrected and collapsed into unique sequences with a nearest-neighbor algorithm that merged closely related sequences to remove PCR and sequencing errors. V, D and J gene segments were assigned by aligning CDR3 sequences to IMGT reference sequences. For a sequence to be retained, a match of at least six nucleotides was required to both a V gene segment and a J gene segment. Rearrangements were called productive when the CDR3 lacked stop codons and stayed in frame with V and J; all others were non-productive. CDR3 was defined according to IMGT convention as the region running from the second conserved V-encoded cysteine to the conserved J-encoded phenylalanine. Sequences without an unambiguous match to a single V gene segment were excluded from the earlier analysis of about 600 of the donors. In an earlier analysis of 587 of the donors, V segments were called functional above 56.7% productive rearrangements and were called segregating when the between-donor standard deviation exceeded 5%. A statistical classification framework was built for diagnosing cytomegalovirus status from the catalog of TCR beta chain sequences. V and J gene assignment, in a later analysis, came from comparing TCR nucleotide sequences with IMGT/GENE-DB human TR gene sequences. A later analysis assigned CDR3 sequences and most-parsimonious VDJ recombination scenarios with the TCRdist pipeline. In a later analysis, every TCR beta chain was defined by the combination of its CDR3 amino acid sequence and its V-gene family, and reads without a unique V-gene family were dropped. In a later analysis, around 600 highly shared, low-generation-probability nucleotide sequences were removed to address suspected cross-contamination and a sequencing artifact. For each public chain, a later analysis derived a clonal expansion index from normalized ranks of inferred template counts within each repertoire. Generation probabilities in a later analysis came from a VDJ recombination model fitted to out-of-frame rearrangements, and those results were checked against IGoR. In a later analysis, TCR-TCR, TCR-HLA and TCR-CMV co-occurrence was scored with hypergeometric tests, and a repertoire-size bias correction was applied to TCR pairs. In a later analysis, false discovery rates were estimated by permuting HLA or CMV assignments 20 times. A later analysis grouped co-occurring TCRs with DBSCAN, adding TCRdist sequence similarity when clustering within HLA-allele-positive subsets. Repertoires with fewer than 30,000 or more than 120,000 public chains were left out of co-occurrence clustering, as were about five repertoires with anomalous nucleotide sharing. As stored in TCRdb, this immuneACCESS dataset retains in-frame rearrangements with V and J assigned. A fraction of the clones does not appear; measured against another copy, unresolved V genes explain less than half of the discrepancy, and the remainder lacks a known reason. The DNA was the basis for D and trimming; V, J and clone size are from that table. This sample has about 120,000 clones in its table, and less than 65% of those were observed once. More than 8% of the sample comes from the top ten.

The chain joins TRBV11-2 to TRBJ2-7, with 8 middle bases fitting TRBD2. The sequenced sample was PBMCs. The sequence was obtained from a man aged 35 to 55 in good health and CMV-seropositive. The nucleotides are TGTGCCAGCAGCCCCCGCGGGGGGACCTTAACCTACGAGCAGTACTTC. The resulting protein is CASSPRGGTLTYEQYF.